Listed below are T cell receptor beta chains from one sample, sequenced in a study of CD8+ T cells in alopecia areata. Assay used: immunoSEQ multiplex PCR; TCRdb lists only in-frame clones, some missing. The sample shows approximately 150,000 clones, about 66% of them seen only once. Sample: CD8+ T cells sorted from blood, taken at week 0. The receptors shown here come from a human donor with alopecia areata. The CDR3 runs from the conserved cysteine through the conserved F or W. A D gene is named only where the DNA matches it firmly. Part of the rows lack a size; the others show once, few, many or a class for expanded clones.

cdr3_nt: TGTGCCAGCATCATGTCGGGGGCCTACGAGCAGTACTTC
cdr3_aa: CASIMSGAYEQYF
j_call: TRBJ2-7
d_call: .
v_call: TRBV2
clone_size: .

cdr3_nt: TGTGCCACCAGCAGCGGACTGAGCATCACTGAAGCTTTCTTT
cdr3_aa: CATSSGLSITEAFF
j_call: TRBJ1-1
d_call: .
v_call: TRBV15
clone_size: .

cdr3_nt: TGTGCCAGCAGCTTGGGGCGGGGCCGGTGGGACACTGAAGCTTTCTTT
cdr3_aa: CASSLGRGRWDTEAFF
j_call: TRBJ1-1
d_call: .
v_call: TRBV13
clone_size: .

cdr3_nt: TGTGCCAGCAACCAACCGGGACAGGGGAACAATGAGCAGTTCTTC
cdr3_aa: CASNQPGQGNNEQFF
j_call: TRBJ2-1
d_call: TRBD1
v_call: TRBV5-4
clone_size: .

cdr3_nt: TGTGCCAGCAGCCCGGCGGGTTACGAGCAGTACTTC
cdr3_aa: CASSPAGYEQYF
j_call: TRBJ2-7
d_call: .
v_call: TRBV6-5
clone_size: .

cdr3_nt: TGTGCCTGGACGAAGGGGCTGAACACTGAAGCTTTCTTT
cdr3_aa: CAWTKGLNTEAFF
j_call: TRBJ1-1
d_call: .
v_call: TRBV30
clone_size: .

cdr3_nt: TGCAGCGTTGCTGTGGGTGGGACAGGGGGCTGGGATGAGCAGTTCTTC
cdr3_aa: CSVAVGGTGGWDEQFF
j_call: TRBJ2-1
d_call: TRBD1
v_call: TRBV29-1
clone_size: few

cdr3_nt: TGTGCCAGCAGCCTCGCCGAGGGGGCCGGAGAGACCCAGTACTTC
cdr3_aa: CASSLAEGAGETQYF
j_call: TRBJ2-5
d_call: TRBD1
v_call: TRBV7-8
clone_size: .

cdr3_nt: TGCGCCAGCAGTGATCTCCAAGGGGGCGTTGGCTACACCTTC
cdr3_aa: CASSDLQGGVGYTF
j_call: TRBJ1-2
d_call: TRBD1
v_call: TRBV10-2
clone_size: .

cdr3_nt: TGTGCCAGCAGTCGGGACATCTCCTACAATGAGCAGTTCTTC
cdr3_aa: CASSRDISYNEQFF
j_call: TRBJ2-1
d_call: .
v_call: TRBV6-5
clone_size: .

cdr3_nt: TGTGCCAGCATTTATTGGGGGACTATCTCCTACGAGCAGTACTTC
cdr3_aa: CASIYWGTISYEQYF
j_call: TRBJ2-7
d_call: TRBD2
v_call: TRBV5-6
clone_size: .